These 28 T cell receptor beta chains came from one sample sequenced in a study of cytomegalovirus exposure and HLA in healthy donors. 60 Vbeta and 13 Jbeta primers were used in PCR. The table came from immunoSEQ multiplex PCR; TCRdb's copy has only in-frame clones and leaves some out. The sample lists fewer than 60,000 clones, approximately 80% occurring once. Specimen: PBMCs. All receptors derive from a man aged 50 or older in good health and CMV-seronegative.

This chain connects TRBV27 to TRBJ2-5; weak D call: TRBD1 (5 bases). The CDR3 totals 15 residues. In germline, CDR1 is MNHEY, CDR2 SMNVEV (reference sequence). V lost 7 bases, J lost 5 bases, and 20 bases lay in between. CDR3 nucleotide sequence: TGTGCCAGCACCGAGTTAGGGGCAGGGCTGGAGACCCAGTACTTC. Protein sequence: CASTELGAGLETQYF.

V gene TRBV7-8 combines with J gene TRBJ1-2, with 7 bases matching TRBD1. V dropped 5 bases and J dropped 8; count of bases not matched to a gene: 8. Germline V gene data show CDR1 as SGHVS and CDR2 as FQNEAQ. The CDR3 length is 13 residues. The CDR3 loop is CASSEEGAGGYTF. Here the CDR3 DNA reads TGTGCCAGCAGCGAAGAGGGGGCGGGAGGCTACACCTTC.

The chain combines TRBV5-1 with TRBJ2-7; possible D gene TRBD1, 6 bases. This CDR3 spans 13 amino acids. V lost 4 bases and J lost 6, with 14 bases in between. In germline, CDR1 is SGHRS, CDR2 YFSETQ. In nucleotides, the CDR3 is TGCGCCAGCAGCGAACCCCCAGGGGCCGAGCAGTACTTC. Translated, it gives CASSEPPGAEQYF.

This chain links TRBV11-2 with TRBJ2-7; tentative D call: TRBD1 (6 bases). CDR3 length equals 13 residues. Germline CDR1 and CDR2: SGHAT and FQNNGV. Deletions cut 5 bases from V and 5 bases from J, with 13 bases between. CDR3 residues: CASSPRTVHEQYF. CDR3 DNA sequence: TGTGCCAGCAGCCCACGGACAGTCCACGAGCAGTACTTC.

The chain links TRBV7-9 to TRBJ2-5, with D possibly matching TRBD2 (6 bases). V lost 5 bases, J lost 1 base, and 14 bases lay in between. Germline-derived CDR1 and CDR2 are SEHNR and FQNEAQ (reference sequence). The CDR3 is 15 residues long. The CDR3 sequence is CASSPNAGIQETQYF. The CDR3 coding sequence is TGTGCCAGCAGCCCCAACGCGGGGATCCAAGAGACCCAGTACTTC.

Only a few counts were recorded for this clone. The rearrangement links TRBV6-5 to TRBJ2-7, with D unresolved. This CDR3 has 14 amino acids. In germline, CDR1 is MNHEY, CDR2 SVGAGI. The germline V and J ends were trimmed by 0 bases and 0 bases, with 6 bases remaining between them. CDR3 sequence (DNA): TGTGCCAGCAGTTACTCGACTGTCTCCTACGAGCAGTACTTC. Its translation is CASSYSTVSYEQYF.

The chain joins TRBV4-3 to TRBJ1-1; 8 bases map to TRBD1. Germline CDR1 LGHNA, CDR2 YSLEER. V was pared by 0 bases and J by 3 bases, with 6 bases of the junction left unmatched. The CDR3 contains 16 residues. The CDR3 bases are TGCGCCAGCAGCCAAGATGGACAGGGAGTTTACACTGAAGCTTTCTTT. The encoded protein is CASSQDGQGVYTEAFF.

The chain carries TRBV5-4 and TRBJ2-5; D is perhaps TRBD1 (7 bases). The CDR3 sequence is 13 residues long. V shed 4 bases and J shed 5 bases, with 12 bases lying between them. The germline V gene encodes CDR1 SGHNT and CDR2 YYREEE (reference sequence). The DNA for the CDR3 is TGTGCCAGCAGCCAGGGGGGAGGTGAGACCCAGTACTTC. Translated, it gives CASSQGGGETQYF.

On this clone itself: The junction differs from germline at one of its ends, possibly a read error. The rearrangement joins TRBV7-9 to TRBJ1-1; D gene uncertain. Per germline, CDR1 SEHNR and CDR2 FQNEAQ (reference sequence). This CDR3 is 12 amino acids long. CDR3 amino acids: CSSSLSISEAFF. CDR3 in DNA: TGTTCCAGCAGCTTATCTATCTCTGAAGCTTTCTTT.

The chain combines TRBV15 with TRBJ1-5; D is uncertain. The CDR3 covers 13 residues. Trimming took 0 bases from V and 7 from J, leaving 7 bases between them. In germline, CDR1 is LNHNV, CDR2 YYDKDF (reference sequence). CDR3 in DNA: TGTGCCACCAGCAGAGAGGCGGGGCAGCCCCAGCATTTT. Protein sequence: CATSREAGQPQHF.

With regard to this clone: A junction boundary mismatches the germline segment, possibly from a read error. This chain uses TRBV27 with TRBJ1-6; D not certain. The CDR3 length is 12 residues. Germline CDR1 MNHEY, CDR2 SMNVEV (reference sequence). The CDR3 protein is CVSSLPNSPLHF. CDR3 bases: TGTGTCAGCAGTTTACCAAATTCACCCCTCCACTTT.

This chain links TRBV25-1 with TRBJ2-5, with D tentatively TRBD2 (5 bases). The CDR3 runs 16 residues. V was clipped by 0 bases and J by 5 bases, with 16 bases between them. The germline V gene has CDR1 MGHDK and CDR2 SYGVNS. CDR3 sequence (DNA): TGTGCCAGCAGTGAATATGGCCCCGGGGTGCGTGAGACCCAGTACTTC. As protein: CASSEYGPGVRETQYF.

The V call is TRBV5-1, the J call TRBJ2-7; D may be TRBD2 (5 bases). V was shortened by 0 bases and J by 7 bases, with 11 bases between the two germline ends. This CDR3 spans 13 amino acids. Germline lookup yields CDR1 SGHRS and CDR2 YFSETQ. The CDR3 nucleotides are TGCGCCAGCAGCTTGGCCGGGGAGTTGGAGCAGTACTTC. Protein product: CASSLAGELEQYF. The full variable domain, rest sourced from reference TRBV5-1 and TRBJ2-7, is KAGVTQTPRYLIKTRGQQVTLSCSPISGHRSVSWYQQTPGQGLQFLFEYFSETQRNKGNFPGRFSGRQFSNSRSEMNVSTLELGDSALYLCASSLAGELEQYFGPGTRLTVT.

CDR3 sequence (DNA): TGTGCCAGCTCACCGATCACCAGCAGGGGGAACAACCATGGCTACACCTTC. Its protein product is CASSPITSRGNNHGYTF. The chain is built from TRBV18 and TRBJ1-2; 7 bases match TRBD1. V lost 3 bases and J lost 6; bases outside the gene matches: 16. Germline V gene sequence: CDR1 KGHSH, CDR2 LQKENI. This CDR3 is 17 amino acids long.

The genes are TRBV5-1 and TRBJ1-2; 9 positions match TRBD1. Germline lookup yields CDR1 SGHRS and CDR2 YFSETQ. V dropped 3 bases and J dropped 8; count of bases not matched to a gene: 8. This CDR3 is 14 amino acids long. The CDR3 DNA follows: TGCGCCAGCAGCTCGGGACAGGGTGACGGAGGCTACACCTTC. This sequence encodes CASSSGQGDGGYTF.

The chain has TRBV6-5 and TRBJ2-5; 11 nucleotides align to TRBD2. The DNA matches TRBJ2-7 better at its end, which makes the J call doubtful. CDR3 size: 14 residues. CDR1 is MNHEY, CDR2 SVGAGI, per germline. The DNA of the CDR3 is TGTGCCAGCAGCCGACTAGCGGGGCCCTACGAGCAGTACTTC. Protein: CASSRLAGPYEQYF.

This chain joins TRBV19 and TRBJ1-5; D uncertain. Germline assignment: CDR1 LNHDA and CDR2 SQIVND (reference sequence). V shed 5 bases and J shed 1 base, with 9 bases lying between them. The CDR3 is 14 residues long. The CDR3 protein is CASSRSPSNQPQHF. The CDR3 DNA reads TGTGCCAGTAGTCGGAGTCCAAGCAATCAGCCCCAGCATTTT.

V and J are TRBV10-3 and TRBJ2-1; TRBD2 agrees at 8 bases. The trim removed 5 bases at V and 8 bases at J, leaving 8 bases unmatched. Looked up from germline, CDR1 is ENHRY and CDR2 is SYGVKD. This CDR3 has 14 residues. Here the CDR3 reads CAISRGGGKDEQFF. The CDR3 DNA is TGTGCCATCAGTAGGGGCGGGGGGAAGGATGAGCAGTTCTTC.

The V gene is TRBV12-5, the J gene TRBJ2-1; D unclear. Germline V gives CDR1 LGHNT, CDR2 FRNRAP. There are 13 residues in the CDR3. V gave up 2 bases and J gave up 4 bases, with 6 bases separating them. CDR3 bases: TGTGCTAGTGGTTTGTGGCAGTACAATGAGCAGTTCTTC. Translated, it gives CASGLWQYNEQFF.

This chain joins TRBV12-5 and TRBJ1-2; D is unclear. The CDR3 is made up of 12 amino acids. Germline V gene lookup returns CDR1 LGHNT and CDR2 FRNRAP. V dropped 3 bases and J dropped 2 bases, with 4 bases sitting between them. CDR3 sequence: CASGFQNYGYTF. In DNA form, the CDR3 reads TGTGCTAGTGGTTTTCAGAACTATGGCTACACCTTC. Combining the CDR3 with reference TRBV12-5 and TRBJ1-2 gives the whole variable domain DARVTQTPRHKVTEMGQEVTMRCQPILGHNTVFWYRQTMMQGLELLAYFRNRAPLDDSGMPKDRFSAEMPDATLATLKIQPSEPRDSAVYFCASGFQNYGYTFGSGTRLTVV.

The rearrangement uses TRBV30 and TRBJ1-6, with D unresolved. The CDR3 loop spans 14 amino acids. V was clipped by 3 bases and J by 3 bases, with 9 bases between them. Germline V gene lookup returns CDR1 GTSNPN and CDR2 SVGIG (reference sequence). The CDR3 reads CAWRWGDYNSPLHF. CDR3 nucleotides: TGTGCCTGGAGGTGGGGAGACTATAATTCACCCCTCCACTTT.

This rearrangement joins TRBV18 to TRBJ1-6; D is uncertain. CDR1 is KGHSH and CDR2 is LQKENI in the germline V gene. This CDR3 contains 14 residues. With 2 bases removed from V and 8 bases from J, the gap between germline ends came to 10 bases. The DNA for the CDR3 is TGTGCCAGCTCACCAAAGTCCTCGGATTCACCCCTCCACTTT. Translating gives CASSPKSSDSPLHF.

The chain is built from TRBV5-1 and TRBJ2-3, with 13 bases matching TRBD2. CDR1 is SGHRS, CDR2 YFSETQ, per germline. V gave up 4 bases and J gave up 5 bases; unmatched junction bases: 10. The CDR3 runs to 17 residues. CDR3 DNA: TGCGCCAGCAGCCCCCTGACTAGCGGGGGGCCAAGAGATACGCAGTATTTT. This encodes CASSPLTSGGPRDTQYF. Filled out from reference TRBV5-1 and TRBJ2-3, the complete variable domain reads KAGVTQTPRYLIKTRGQQVTLSCSPISGHRSVSWYQQTPGQGLQFLFEYFSETQRNKGNFPGRFSGRQFSNSRSEMNVSTLELGDSALYLCASSPLTSGGPRDTQYFGPGTRLTVL.

This chain uses TRBV5-5 with TRBJ1-1, with TRBD1 identical over 9 bases. Per the germline V gene, CDR1 is SGHKS and CDR2 is YYEKEE (reference sequence). This CDR3 contains 13 residues. Trimming took 4 bases from V and 4 from J; bases not matched to a gene: 2. The DNA for the CDR3 is TGTGCCAGCAGCCGGGACAGGGTCACTGAAGCTTTCTTT. Its protein product is CASSRDRVTEAFF.

The table lists this clone with a count of one. The chain has TRBV2 and TRBJ2-7; tentatively, D is TRBD2 (6 bases). CDR1 and CDR2 (germline): SNHLY, FYNNEI. Trimming removed 6 bases at V and 7 bases at J, with 16 bases between. The CDR3 has 13 amino acids. CDR3 in DNA: TGTGCCAGCAGCTTAACTTTGCGGGGAGAGCAGTACTTC. This gives the protein CASSLTLRGEQYF.

The J gene is TRBJ2-5, the V gene TRBV9; 7 positions match TRBD2. V shed 3 bases, J shed 1 base, and the junction held 0 bases outside the gene matches. CDR1 and CDR2 from the germline V gene are SGDLS and YYNGEE. The length of the CDR3 is 13 residues. The CDR3 DNA reads TGTGCCAGCAGCGGGGGGGGCCAAGAGACCCAGTACTTC. Its translation is CASSGGGQETQYF.

This sequence joins TRBV7-2 and TRBJ1-6; 11 bases align to TRBD1. The germline V gene has CDR1 SGHTA and CDR2 FQGNSA. CDR3 size: 15 residues. The trim removed 5 bases at V and 6 bases at J, leaving 3 bases unmatched. In nucleotides, the CDR3 is TGTGCCAGCAGCCCAGGGACAGGGGGTAATTCACCCCTCCACTTT. Its protein product is CASSPGTGGNSPLHF.

This chain connects TRBV11-2 to TRBJ2-5; 10 positions match TRBD1. CDR3 length: 14 amino acids. Per the germline V gene, CDR1 is SGHAT and CDR2 is FQNNGV. Germline trimming cut 5 bases from V and 5 bases from J; bases unmatched to any gene: 5. The CDR3 DNA is TGTGCCAGCAGCGCCGGGACAGGGGTGGAGACCCAGTACTTC. It is translated as CASSAGTGVETQYF.